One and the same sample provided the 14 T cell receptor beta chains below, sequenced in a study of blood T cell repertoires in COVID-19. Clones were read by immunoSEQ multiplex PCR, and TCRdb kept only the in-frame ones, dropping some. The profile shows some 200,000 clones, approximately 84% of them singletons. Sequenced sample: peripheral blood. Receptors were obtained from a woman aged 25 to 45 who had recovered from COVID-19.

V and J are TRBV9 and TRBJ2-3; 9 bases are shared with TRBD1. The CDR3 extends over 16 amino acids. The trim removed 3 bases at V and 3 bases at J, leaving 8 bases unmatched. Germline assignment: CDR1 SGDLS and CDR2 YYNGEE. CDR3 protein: CASSGDTGGRTDTQYF. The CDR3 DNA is TGTGCCAGCAGCGGAGATACAGGGGGCCGGACAGATACGCAGTATTTT.

The CDR3 DNA follows: TGCGCCAGCAGCTTGACGGGAAGCCCCTACAATGAGCAGTTCTTC. It codes for CASSLTGSPYNEQFF. The chain uses TRBV5-1 and TRBJ2-1; possibly TRBD2 for D (5 bases). CDR3 size: 15 residues. V dropped 1 base and J dropped 2 bases, with 10 bases sitting between them. Germline CDR1 and CDR2: SGHRS and YFSETQ.

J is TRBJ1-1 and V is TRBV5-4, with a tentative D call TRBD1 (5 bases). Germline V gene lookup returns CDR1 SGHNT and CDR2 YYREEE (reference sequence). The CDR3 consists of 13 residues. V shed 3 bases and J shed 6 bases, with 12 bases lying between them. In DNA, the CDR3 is TGTGCCAGCAGCTATCGGGGGTTACCTGAAGCTTTCTTT. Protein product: CASSYRGLPEAFF.

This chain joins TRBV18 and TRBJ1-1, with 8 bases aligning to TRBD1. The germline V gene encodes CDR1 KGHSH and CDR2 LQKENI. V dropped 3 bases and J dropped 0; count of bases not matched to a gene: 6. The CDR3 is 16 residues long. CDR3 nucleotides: TGTGCCAGCTCACCCTGGGACAGGCGCATGAACACTGAAGCTTTCTTT. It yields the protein CASSPWDRRMNTEAFF.

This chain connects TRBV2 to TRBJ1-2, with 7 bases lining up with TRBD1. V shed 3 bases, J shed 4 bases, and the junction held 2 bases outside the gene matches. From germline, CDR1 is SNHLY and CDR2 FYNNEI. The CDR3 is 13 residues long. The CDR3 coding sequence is TGTGCCAGCAGTGAGGGACAGAGCTATGGCTACACCTTC. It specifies CASSEGQSYGYTF.

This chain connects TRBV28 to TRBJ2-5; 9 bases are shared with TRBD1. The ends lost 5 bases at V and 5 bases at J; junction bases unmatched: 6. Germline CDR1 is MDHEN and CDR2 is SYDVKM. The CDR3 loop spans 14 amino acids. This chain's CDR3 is CASSSTGGMETQYF. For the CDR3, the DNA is TGTGCCAGCAGTAGCACAGGGGGCATGGAGACCCAGTACTTC. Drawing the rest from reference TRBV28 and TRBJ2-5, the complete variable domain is DVKVTQSSRYLVKRTGEKVFLECVQDMDHENMFWYRQDPGLGLRLIYFSYDVKMKEKGDIPEGYSVSREKKERFSLILESASTNQTSMYLCASSSTGGMETQYFGPGTRLLVL.

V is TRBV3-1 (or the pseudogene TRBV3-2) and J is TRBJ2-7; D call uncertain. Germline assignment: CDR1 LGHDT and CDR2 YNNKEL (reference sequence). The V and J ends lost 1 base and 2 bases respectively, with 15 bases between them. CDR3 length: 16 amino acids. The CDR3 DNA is TGTGCCAGCAGCCAAGGAGGTGGCCGTCGCCCCTACGAGCAGTACTTC. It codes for CASSQGGGRRPYEQYF.

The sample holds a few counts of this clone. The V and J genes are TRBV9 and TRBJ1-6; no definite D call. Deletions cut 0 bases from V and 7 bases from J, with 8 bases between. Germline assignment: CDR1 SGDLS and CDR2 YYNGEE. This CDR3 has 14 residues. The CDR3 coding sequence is TGTGCCAGCAGCGTAGTAGGAGCCAATTCACCCCTCCACTTT. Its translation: CASSVVGANSPLHF.

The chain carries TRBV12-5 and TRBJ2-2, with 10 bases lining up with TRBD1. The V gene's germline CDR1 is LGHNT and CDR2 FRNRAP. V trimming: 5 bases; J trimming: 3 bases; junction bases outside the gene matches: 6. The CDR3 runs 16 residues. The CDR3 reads CASGRRTGGDTGELFF. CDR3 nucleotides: TGTGCTAGTGGTCGGCGGACAGGGGGAGACACCGGGGAGCTGTTTTTT.

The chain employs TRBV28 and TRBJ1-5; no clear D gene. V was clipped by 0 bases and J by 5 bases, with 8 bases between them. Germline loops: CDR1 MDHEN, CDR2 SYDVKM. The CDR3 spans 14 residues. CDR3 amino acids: CASSLWTGDQPQHF. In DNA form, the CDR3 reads TGTGCCAGCAGTTTATGGACCGGGGATCAGCCCCAGCATTTT.

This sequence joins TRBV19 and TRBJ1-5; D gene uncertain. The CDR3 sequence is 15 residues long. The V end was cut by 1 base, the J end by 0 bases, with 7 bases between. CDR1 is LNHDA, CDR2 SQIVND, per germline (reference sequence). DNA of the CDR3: TGTGCCAGTAGTATAGCCAGGCTTAGCAATCAGCCCCAGCATTTT. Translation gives CASSIARLSNQPQHF.

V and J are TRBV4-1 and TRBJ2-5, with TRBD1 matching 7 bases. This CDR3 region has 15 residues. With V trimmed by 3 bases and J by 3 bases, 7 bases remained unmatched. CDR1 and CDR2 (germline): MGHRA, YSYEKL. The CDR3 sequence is CASSQRGTAKETQYF. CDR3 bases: TGCGCCAGCAGCCAGCGTGGGACAGCGAAAGAGACCCAGTACTTC.

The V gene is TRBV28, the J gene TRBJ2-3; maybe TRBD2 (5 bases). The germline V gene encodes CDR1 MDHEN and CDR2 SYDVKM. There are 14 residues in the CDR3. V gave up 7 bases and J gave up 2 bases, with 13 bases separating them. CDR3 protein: CASIPGSPTDTQYF. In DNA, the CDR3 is TGTGCCAGCATTCCGGGGTCCCCCACAGATACGCAGTATTTT.

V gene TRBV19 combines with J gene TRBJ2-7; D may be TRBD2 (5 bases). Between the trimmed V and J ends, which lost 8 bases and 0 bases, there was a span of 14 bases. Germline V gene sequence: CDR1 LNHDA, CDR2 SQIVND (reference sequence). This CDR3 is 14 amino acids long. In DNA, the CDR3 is TGTGCCAGTGGGCAGGACTTGAGCTCCTACGAGCAGTACTTC. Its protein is CASGQDLSSYEQYF.